Shown below are 3 T cell receptor beta chains from a single sample sequenced in a study of blood T cells in healthy people across ages. Primed by a sample-barcoded 5' primer and a J-beta primer mix, a second PCR proceeded for roughly 7 to 11 cycles. MiXCR was run by TCRdb on the 5' RACE reads, yielding one entry per CDR3 protein. In the table there are 1.5 million to 1.9 million distinct CDR3 sequences, roughly two fifths of which are singletons. Material for sequencing was blood. The receptors were gathered from a woman aged 18-30 years in good health.

This clonotype was observed a single time. Sequence at one end of the junction differs from germline and may be a read error. This chain uses TRBV30 with TRBJ2-2; 7 bases match TRBD1. The CDR3 sequence is 14 residues long. Germline V gene sequence: CDR1 GTSNPN, CDR2 SVGIG (reference sequence). DNA for the CDR3: TGTGCCTGGCTCAGGGGGACGAACATCGGGGAGCTGTTTTTT. Protein product: CAWLRGTNIGELFF.

This clonotype showed up many times. The chain uses TRBV12-3 or TRBV12-4 and TRBJ1-2; D call uncertain. V lost 5 bases and J lost 4, with 11 bases in between. The CDR3 runs 13 residues. For the CDR3, the DNA is TGTGCCAGCAGTCTCGGGGAGAGCTATGGCTACACCTTC. Protein: CASSLGESYGYTF.

The rearrangement joins TRBV7-9 to TRBJ1-2; TRBD1 matches 11 bases. With 3 bases clipped from V and 6 bases from J, the junction kept 3 bases outside the gene matches. Germline V gene data show CDR1 as SEHNR and CDR2 as FQNEAQ (reference sequence). The CDR3 is 14 residues long. The CDR3 sequence is CASSLADRGHGYTF. The CDR3 region has the DNA TGTGCCAGCAGCTTGGCGGACAGGGGGCATGGCTACACCTTC.